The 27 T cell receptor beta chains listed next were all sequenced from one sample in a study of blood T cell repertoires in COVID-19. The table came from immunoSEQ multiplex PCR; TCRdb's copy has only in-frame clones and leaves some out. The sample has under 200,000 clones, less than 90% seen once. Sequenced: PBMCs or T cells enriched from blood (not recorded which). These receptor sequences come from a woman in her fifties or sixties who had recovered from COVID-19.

The CDR3, as DNA: TGTGCCAGCAGCCCCCTAAATACCTACGAGCAGTACTTC. This encodes CASSPLNTYEQYF. J is TRBJ2-7 and V is TRBV5-6; no firm D call. V lost 4 bases to trimming and J lost 2 bases, with 10 bases between them. Germline CDR1 is SGHDT and CDR2 is YYEEEE. This CDR3 has 13 amino acids.

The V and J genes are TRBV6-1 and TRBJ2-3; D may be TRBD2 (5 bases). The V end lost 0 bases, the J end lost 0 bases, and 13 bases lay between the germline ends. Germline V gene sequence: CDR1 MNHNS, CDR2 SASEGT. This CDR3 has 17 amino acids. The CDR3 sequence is CASSEAPAVTSTDTQYF. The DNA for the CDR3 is TGTGCCAGCAGTGAAGCTCCAGCGGTAACTAGCACAGATACGCAGTATTTT.

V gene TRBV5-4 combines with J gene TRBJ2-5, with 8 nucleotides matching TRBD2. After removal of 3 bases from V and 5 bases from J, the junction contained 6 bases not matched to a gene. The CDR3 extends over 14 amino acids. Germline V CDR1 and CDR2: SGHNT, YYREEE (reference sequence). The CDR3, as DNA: TGTGCCAGCAGCTCACGGGAGGGCGGGGAGACCCAGTACTTC. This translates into CASSSREGGETQYF.

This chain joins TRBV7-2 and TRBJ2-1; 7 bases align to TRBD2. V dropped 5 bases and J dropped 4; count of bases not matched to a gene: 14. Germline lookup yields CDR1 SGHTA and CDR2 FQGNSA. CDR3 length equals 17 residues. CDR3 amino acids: CASSPPGTAGAYNEQFF. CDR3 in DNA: TGTGCCAGCAGCCCCCCGGGGACGGCGGGAGCTTACAATGAGCAGTTCTTC.

The CDR3 sequence: CSGGELEAFF. CDR3 DNA: TGCAGCGGGGGGGAACTAGAAGCTTTCTTT. The J gene is TRBJ1-1, the V gene TRBV29-1, with D possibly TRBD1 on 5 matching bases. Trimming shortened V by 7 bases and J by 8 bases, and 11 bases separated the two germline ends. Germline V gives CDR1 SQVTM, CDR2 ANQGSEA. The CDR3 spans 10 residues.

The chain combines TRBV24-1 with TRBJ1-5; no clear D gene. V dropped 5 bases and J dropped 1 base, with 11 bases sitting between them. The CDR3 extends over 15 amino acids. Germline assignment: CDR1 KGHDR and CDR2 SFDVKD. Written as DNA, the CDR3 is TGTGCCACCAGTGTCGGTGGGCTAAGCAATCAGCCCCAGCATTTT. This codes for CATSVGGLSNQPQHF.

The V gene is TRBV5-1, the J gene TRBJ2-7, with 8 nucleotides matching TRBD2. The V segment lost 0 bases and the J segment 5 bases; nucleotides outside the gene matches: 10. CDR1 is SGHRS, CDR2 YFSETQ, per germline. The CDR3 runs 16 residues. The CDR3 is CASSLGWREVPHEQYF. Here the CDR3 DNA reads TGCGCCAGCAGCTTGGGTTGGCGGGAGGTCCCCCACGAGCAGTACTTC.

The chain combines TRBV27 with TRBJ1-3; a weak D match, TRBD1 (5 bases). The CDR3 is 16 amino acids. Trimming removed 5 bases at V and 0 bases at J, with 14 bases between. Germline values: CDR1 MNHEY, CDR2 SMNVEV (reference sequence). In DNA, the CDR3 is TGTGCCAGCAGTAGAGACAGATCCACCTCTGGAAACACCATATATTTT. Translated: CASSRDRSTSGNTIYF.

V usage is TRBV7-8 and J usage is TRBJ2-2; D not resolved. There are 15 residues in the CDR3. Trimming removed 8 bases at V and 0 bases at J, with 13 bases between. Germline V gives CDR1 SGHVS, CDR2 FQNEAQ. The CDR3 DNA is TGTGCCAGCGAGCAGGCCCTATCGAACACCGGGGAGCTGTTTTTT. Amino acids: CASEQALSNTGELFF.

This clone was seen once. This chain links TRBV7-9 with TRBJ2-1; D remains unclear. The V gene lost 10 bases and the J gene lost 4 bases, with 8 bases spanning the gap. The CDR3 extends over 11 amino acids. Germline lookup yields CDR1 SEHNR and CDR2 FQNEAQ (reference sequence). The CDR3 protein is CAIPLYNEQFF. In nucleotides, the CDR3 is TGTGCCATCCCCCTGTACAATGAGCAGTTCTTC.

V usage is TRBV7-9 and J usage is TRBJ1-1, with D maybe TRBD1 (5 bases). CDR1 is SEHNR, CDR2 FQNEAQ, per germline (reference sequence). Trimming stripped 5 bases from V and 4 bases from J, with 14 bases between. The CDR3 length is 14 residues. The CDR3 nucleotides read TGTGCCAGCAGCAACAGACAGAGGAGCACTGAAGCTTTCTTT. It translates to CASSNRQRSTEAFF.

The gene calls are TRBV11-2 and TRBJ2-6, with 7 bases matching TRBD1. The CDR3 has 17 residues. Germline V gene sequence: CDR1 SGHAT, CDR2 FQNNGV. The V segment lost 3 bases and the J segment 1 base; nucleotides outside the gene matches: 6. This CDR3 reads CASSFDRVGSGANVLTF. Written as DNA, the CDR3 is TGTGCCAGCAGCTTCGACAGGGTTGGATCTGGGGCCAACGTCCTGACTTTC.

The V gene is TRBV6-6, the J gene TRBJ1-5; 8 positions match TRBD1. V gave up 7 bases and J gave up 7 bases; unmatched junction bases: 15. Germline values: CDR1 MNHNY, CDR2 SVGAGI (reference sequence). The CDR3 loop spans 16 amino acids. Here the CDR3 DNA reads TGTGCCAGCACCTACCGATCGACAGGGGAGCGCCAGCCCCAGCATTTT. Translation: CASTYRSTGERQPQHF.

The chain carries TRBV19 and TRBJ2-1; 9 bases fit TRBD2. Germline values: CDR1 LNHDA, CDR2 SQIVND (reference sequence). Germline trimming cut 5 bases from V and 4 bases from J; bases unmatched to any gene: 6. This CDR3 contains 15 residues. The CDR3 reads CASSLETSGYNEQFF. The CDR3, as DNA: TGTGCCAGTAGTCTGGAGACTAGCGGTTACAATGAGCAGTTCTTC.

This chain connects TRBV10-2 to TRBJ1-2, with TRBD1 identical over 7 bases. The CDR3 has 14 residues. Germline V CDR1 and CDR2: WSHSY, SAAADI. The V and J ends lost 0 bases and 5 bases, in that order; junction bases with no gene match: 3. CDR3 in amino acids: CASSESSGGYGYTF. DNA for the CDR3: TGCGCCAGCAGTGAGTCCTCAGGGGGTTATGGCTACACCTTC.

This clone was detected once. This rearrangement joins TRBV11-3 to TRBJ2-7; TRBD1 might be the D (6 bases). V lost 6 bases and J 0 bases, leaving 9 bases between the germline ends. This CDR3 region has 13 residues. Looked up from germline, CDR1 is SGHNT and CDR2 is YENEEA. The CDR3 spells CASSTGYSYEQYF. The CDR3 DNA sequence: TGTGCCAGCAGTACAGGGTACTCCTACGAGCAGTACTTC.

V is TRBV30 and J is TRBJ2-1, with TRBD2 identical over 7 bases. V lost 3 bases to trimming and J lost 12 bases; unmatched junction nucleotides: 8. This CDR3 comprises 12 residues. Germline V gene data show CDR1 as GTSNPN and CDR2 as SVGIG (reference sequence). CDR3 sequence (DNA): TGTGCCTGGAGCGATGGCGGGACTACGCAGTTCTTC. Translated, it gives CAWSDGGTTQFF.

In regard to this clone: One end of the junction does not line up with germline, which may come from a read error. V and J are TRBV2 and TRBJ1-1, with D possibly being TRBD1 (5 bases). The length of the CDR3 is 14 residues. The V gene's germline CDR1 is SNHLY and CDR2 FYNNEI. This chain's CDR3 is CASSKAWGETEAFF. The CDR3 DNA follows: TGTGCCAGCAGTAAAGCCTGGGGGGAAACTGAAGCTTTCTTT.

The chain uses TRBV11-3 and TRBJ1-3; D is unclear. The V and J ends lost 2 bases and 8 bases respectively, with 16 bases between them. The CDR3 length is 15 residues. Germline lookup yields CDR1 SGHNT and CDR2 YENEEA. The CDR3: CASSLISAVPDTIYF. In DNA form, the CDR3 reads TGTGCCAGCAGCTTAATATCTGCGGTTCCGGACACCATATATTTT.

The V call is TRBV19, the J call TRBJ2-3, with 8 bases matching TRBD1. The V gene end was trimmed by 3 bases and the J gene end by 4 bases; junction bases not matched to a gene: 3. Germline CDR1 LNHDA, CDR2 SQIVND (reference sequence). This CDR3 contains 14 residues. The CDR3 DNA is TGTGCCAGTAGTATGGACAGGGATGCAGATACGCAGTATTTT. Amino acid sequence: CASSMDRDADTQYF.

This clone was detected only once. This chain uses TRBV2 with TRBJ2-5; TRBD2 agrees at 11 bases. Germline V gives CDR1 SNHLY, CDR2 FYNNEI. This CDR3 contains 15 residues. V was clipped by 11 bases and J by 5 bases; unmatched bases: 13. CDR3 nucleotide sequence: TGTGCCTACACGAAAACTAGCGGGAGTCGGGAGACCCAGTACTTC. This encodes CAYTKTSGSRETQYF.

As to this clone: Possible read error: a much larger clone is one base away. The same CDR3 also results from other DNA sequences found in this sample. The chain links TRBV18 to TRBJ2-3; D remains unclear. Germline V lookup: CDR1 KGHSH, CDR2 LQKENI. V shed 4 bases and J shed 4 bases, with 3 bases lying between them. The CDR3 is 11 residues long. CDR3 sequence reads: CASSLADTQYF. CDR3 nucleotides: TGTGCCAGCTCACTAGCAGATACGCAGTATTTT.

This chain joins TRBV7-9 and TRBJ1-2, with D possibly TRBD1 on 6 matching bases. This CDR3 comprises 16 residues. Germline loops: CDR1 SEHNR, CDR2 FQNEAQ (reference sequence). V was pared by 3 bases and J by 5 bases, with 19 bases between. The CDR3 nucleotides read TGTGCCAGCAGCTTTAGGGACAATTTAATGGCTTATGGCTACACCTTC. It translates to CASSFRDNLMAYGYTF.

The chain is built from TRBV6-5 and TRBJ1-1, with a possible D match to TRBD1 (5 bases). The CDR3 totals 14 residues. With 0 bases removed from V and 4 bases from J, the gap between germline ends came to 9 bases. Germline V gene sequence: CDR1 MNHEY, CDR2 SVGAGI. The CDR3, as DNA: TGTGCCAGCAGTTACTCGGGGGAGGGCACTGAAGCTTTCTTT. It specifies CASSYSGEGTEAFF.

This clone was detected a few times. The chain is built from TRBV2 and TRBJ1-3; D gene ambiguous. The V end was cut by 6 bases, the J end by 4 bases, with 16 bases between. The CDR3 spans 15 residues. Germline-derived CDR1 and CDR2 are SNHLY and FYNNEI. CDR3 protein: CASSPGTGQGNTIYF. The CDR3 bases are TGTGCCAGCAGCCCGGGAACTGGGCAAGGAAACACCATATATTTT.

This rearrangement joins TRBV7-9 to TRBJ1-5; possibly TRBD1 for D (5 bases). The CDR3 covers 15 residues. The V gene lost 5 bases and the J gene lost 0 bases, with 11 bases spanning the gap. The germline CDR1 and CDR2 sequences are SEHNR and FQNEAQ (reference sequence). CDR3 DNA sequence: TGTGCCAGCAGCCCTCCAGGGAATAGCAATCAGCCCCAGCATTTT. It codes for CASSPPGNSNQPQHF.

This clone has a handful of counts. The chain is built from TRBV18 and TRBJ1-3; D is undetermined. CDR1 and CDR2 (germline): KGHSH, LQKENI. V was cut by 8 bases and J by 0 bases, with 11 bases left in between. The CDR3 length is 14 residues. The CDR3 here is CASPTLRSGNTIYF. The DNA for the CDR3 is TGTGCCAGCCCCACGCTGCGCTCTGGAAACACCATATATTTT.